This TCR beta chain was identified during a study of cytomegalovirus exposure and HLA in healthy donors. Study-wide results and caveats: Data from an earlier analysis indicated that most TCR beta V segments were productive either about 87% or about 30% of the time.

The CDR3 contains 17 residues. Turning to this clone: Its antigen is unknown.

The PCR was carried out with 60 Vbeta primers and 13 Jbeta primers. The assay was immunoSEQ multiplex PCR, and TCRdb's table has in-frame clones only and misses some. The data show about 190,000 clones, approximately 79% seen once. Material for sequencing was PBMCs. This rearrangement joins TRBV1 to TRBJ1-4. TRBV1 is a pseudogene locus. This TCR was sampled from a woman aged 18-29 years in good health and CMV-seronegative. CDR3 amino acids: CTSSPPTRGATNEKLFF. The DNA of the CDR3 is TGCACCAGCAGCCCCCCTACGCGGGGGGCCACTAATGAAAAACTGTTTTTT.